This record concerns one TCR beta chain sequence. Its antigen remains unidentified. MiXCR was run by TCRdb on the RT-PCR reads, yielding one entry per CDR3 protein. The sample carries just over 300,000 distinct CDR3 sequences, around a fifth recorded once. The CDR3 extends over 18 amino acids. V dropped 5 bases and J dropped 2; count of bases not matched to a gene: 11. Germline CDR1 and CDR2: PRHDT and FYEKMQ (reference sequence). These data are taken from a study of response to subunit inactivated influenza vaccine. General study results and limits: T cells newly recruited by each seasonal influenza vaccination are few, the authors suggested.

The chain joins TRBV13 to TRBJ2-1; TRBD2 matches at 11 bases. This receptor was taken from a man between 45 and 75 years old who received an inactivated influenza vaccine. This specimen was PBMCs from blood, taken about 20 months after vaccination. CDR3 in amino acids: CASSPETLAGGAYNEQFF. In DNA, the CDR3 is TGTGCCAGCAGCCCCGAAACCTTAGCGGGAGGGGCCTACAATGAGCAGTTCTTC.